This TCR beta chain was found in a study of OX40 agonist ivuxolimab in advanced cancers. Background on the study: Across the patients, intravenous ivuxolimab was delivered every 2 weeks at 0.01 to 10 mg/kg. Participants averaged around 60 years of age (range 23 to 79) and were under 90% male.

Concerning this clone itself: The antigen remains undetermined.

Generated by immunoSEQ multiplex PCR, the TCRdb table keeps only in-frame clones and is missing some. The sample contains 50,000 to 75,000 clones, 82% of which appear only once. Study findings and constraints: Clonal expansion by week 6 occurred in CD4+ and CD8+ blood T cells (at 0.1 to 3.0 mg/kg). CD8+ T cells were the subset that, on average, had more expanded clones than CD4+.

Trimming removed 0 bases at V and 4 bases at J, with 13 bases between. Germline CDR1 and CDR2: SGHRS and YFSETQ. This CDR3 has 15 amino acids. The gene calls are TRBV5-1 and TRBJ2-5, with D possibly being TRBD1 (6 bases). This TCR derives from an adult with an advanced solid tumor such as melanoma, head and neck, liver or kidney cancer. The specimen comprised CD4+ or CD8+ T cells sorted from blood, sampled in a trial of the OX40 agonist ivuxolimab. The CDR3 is CASSLAIAGAETQYF. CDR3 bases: TGCGCCAGCAGCTTGGCCATCGCAGGGGCAGAGACCCAGTACTTC. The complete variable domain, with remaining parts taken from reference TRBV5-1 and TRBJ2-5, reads KAGVTQTPRYLIKTRGQQVTLSCSPISGHRSVSWYQQTPGQGLQFLFEYFSETQRNKGNFPGRFSGRQFSNSRSEMNVSTLELGDSALYLCASSLAIAGAETQYFGPGTRLLVL.